This T cell receptor (beta chain) emerged from a study of early T cells in non-severe SARS-CoV-2 infection (dated by TCRdb to the early 2020s). About the investigation overall: Because TCR sequencing relied on bulk RNA taken from unsorted whole blood, pairing of alpha and beta chains was not possible. Study-level results and caveats: VDJdb matching was skewed toward anti-spike CD8 responses and likely underestimated virus-specific expansions by missing private and CD4 specificities.

A few counts support this clonotype. Its binding antigen is unknown. Nothing much larger sits one base from this clone, and base qualities are not available. Receptors were amplified or captured by 5' RACE. Sequencing was performed on a NextSeq 500. To correct for sequencing error and PCR bias, the TCR library protocol tagged individual cDNA molecules with unique molecular identifiers. TCR alpha and beta chains were both sequenced, and the abundances of alpha and beta sequences in each sample were closely correlated with each other. The original pipeline was this. Decombinator V4 was used to perform V gene, J gene and CDR3 annotation of TCR sequences. TCRs were defined as expanded if a significant change between any two time points was detected under a Poisson model with p below 0.0001. TCR abundances were normalised to the total number of TCRs sequenced per sample and were expressed as counts per million. MAIT TCRs were defined by TRAV1-2 paired with TRAJ12, TRAJ20 or TRAJ33, and iNKT TCRs by TRAV10 paired with TRAJ18. A search of VDJdb, accessed on 1 November 2021, was run for TCRs annotated to CMV, EBV and SARS-CoV-2, with TCRs annotated for multiple antigens excluded. Using fastp at Q25 and MiXCR, TCRdb reprocessed the public reads and kept productive beta chains. Rows merge per CDR3 protein into single entries with the most common DNA and genes. The V and J calls come from TCRdb's annotation, not from the publication. The sample yields around 30,000 distinct CDR3 sequences; 4% to 5% were counted once. The ten largest clones represent 4.4% of the sample.

The CDR3, cysteine through phenylalanine, is 16 amino acids long. This entry keeps only the CDR3 DNA: 48 bases, framed from base 1. The germline V gene (reference sequence) gives CDR1 as DFQATT and CDR2 as SNEGSKA. V loses 3 bases at its end and J loses 8 bases; junction bases beyond the gene matches: 10. A case-control design nested within a healthcare worker cohort in London, UK, was used, with weekly nasopharyngeal swab PCR tests and blood sampling performed. Healthcare workers were recruited between 23 and 31 March 2020, during the week of the UK lockdown, and were followed weekly for up to about 15 weeks.

Sequencing was carried out using whole blood. The receptor's source is an adult who was a healthcare worker with PCR-confirmed SARS-CoV-2 infection or an uninfected control (not recorded which). The receptor chain draws on TRBV20-1 and TRBJ2-3, with 14 bases aligning to TRBD2. The nucleotide sequence reads TGCAGTGCTAGCCACGGACTAGCGGGAGGCGGGGGTACGCAGTATTTT. It codes for CSASHGLAGGGGTQYF.